The entry below gives a single T cell receptor beta chain sequence along with its context. Its cognate antigen is unknown. Isolated PBMCs totaled at least 7 million in each sample. The CDR3 loop spans 13 amino acids. The germline V gene encodes CDR1 KGHDR and CDR2 SFDVKD. Trimming shortened V by 4 bases and J by 4 bases, and 10 bases separated the two germline ends. The data originate from a study of blood T cells in healthy people across ages. Regarding the study as a whole: Long-lived donors had more naive CD4+ cells and higher diversity than aged donors.

The second PCR ran roughly 6 to 12 cycles with a sample-barcoded 5' primer and J-beta primers. TCRdb re-derived calls from the 5' RACE reads in MiXCR, one entry per CDR3 protein. The table shows just over 1 million distinct CDR3 sequences, with under 45% occurring only once. The sequence derives from a woman aged 55-69 years in good health. This sequence joins TRBV24-1 and TRBJ2-7; the D is unclear. The sequencing sample was made of blood. The CDR3 here is CATSDRTPYEQYF. The CDR3 coding sequence is TGTGCCACCAGTGACCGAACTCCATACGAGCAGTACTTC.